A single sample gave rise to the 20 T cell receptor beta chains below, sequenced in a study of blood T cell repertoires in COVID-19. TCRdb's table, derived via immunoSEQ multiplex PCR, lists solely in-frame clones and lacks some. The sample lists 250,000 or so clones, 88% occurring once. Material: peripheral blood. Receptors originate from a woman between 55 and 75 years old with acute or convalescent COVID-19.

The chain is built from TRBV7-2 and TRBJ2-7; possibly TRBD2 for D (6 bases). V was trimmed by 6 bases and J by 2 bases, leaving 17 bases between them. The CDR3 contains 15 residues. Germline V CDR1 and CDR2: SGHTA, FQGNSA. CDR3: CASRRGSGQTYEQYF. DNA of the CDR3: TGTGCCAGCAGGCGGGGCAGCGGGCAGACCTACGAGCAGTACTTC.

This chain uses TRBV27 with TRBJ2-2; D call uncertain. Trimming pared 4 bases from V and 1 base from J, leaving 10 bases between. The germline V gene encodes CDR1 MNHEY and CDR2 SMNVEV (reference sequence). This CDR3 contains 15 residues. In nucleotides, the CDR3 is TGTGCCAGCAGTTGGGCAGGCCGGAACACCGGGGAGCTGTTTTTT. As protein: CASSWAGRNTGELFF.

This chain joins TRBV3-1 (or the pseudogene TRBV3-2) and TRBJ2-7; no reliable D call. The CDR3 runs to 14 residues. Per germline, CDR1 LGHDT and CDR2 YNNKEL (reference sequence). The V end lost 3 bases, the J end lost 1 base, and 10 bases lay between the germline ends. The CDR3 is CASSQRGTSYEQYF. The CDR3, as DNA: TGTGCCAGCAGCCAGAGAGGCACATCCTACGAGCAGTACTTC.

Only a few counts were recorded for this clone. This chain connects TRBV7-3 to TRBJ1-2; 7 nucleotides align to TRBD1. This CDR3 comprises 13 residues. V was pared by 4 bases and J by 3 bases, with 2 bases of the junction left unmatched. Germline-derived CDR1 and CDR2 are SGHTA and FQGTGA. The CDR3 DNA sequence: TGTGCCAGCAGCTCGGGACAGTACTATGGCTACACCTTC. Encoded protein: CASSSGQYYGYTF.

The chain employs TRBV28 and TRBJ2-3; TRBD2 is a possible D gene (6 bases). The CDR3 spans 15 residues. The germline V gene encodes CDR1 MDHEN and CDR2 SYDVKM. V lost 1 base and J 6 bases, leaving 14 bases between the germline ends. The CDR3 loop reads CASSLLGREVDTQYF. CDR3 nucleotides: TGTGCCAGCAGTTTATTAGGCAGGGAGGTCGATACGCAGTATTTT. Complete variable domain (other parts from reference TRBV28 and TRBJ2-3): DVKVTQSSRYLVKRTGEKVFLECVQDMDHENMFWYRQDPGLGLRLIYFSYDVKMKEKGDIPEGYSVSREKKERFSLILESASTNQTSMYLCASSLLGREVDTQYFGPGTRLTVL.

The rearrangement joins TRBV5-1 to TRBJ2-7; 9 bases align to TRBD1. Germline-derived CDR1 and CDR2 are SGHRS and YFSETQ. V lost 6 bases to trimming and J lost 5 bases; unmatched junction nucleotides: 9. The CDR3 contains 14 residues. CDR3 in amino acids: CASTRDRAGDEQYF. CDR3 nucleotide sequence: TGCGCCAGCACTAGGGACAGGGCGGGAGACGAGCAGTACTTC.

The chain links TRBV11-2 to TRBJ2-5; the match to TRBD2 covers 7 bases. This CDR3 contains 18 residues. Germline lookup yields CDR1 SGHAT and CDR2 FQNNGV. With 0 bases clipped from V and 0 bases from J, the junction kept 10 bases outside the gene matches. The CDR3 spells CASSLEWGSGAYQETQYF. CDR3 DNA: TGTGCCAGCAGCTTAGAATGGGGAAGCGGGGCGTACCAAGAGACCCAGTACTTC.

The chain combines TRBV6-2 or TRBV6-3 with TRBJ2-7; D unresolved. Per the germline V gene, CDR1 is MNHEY and CDR2 is SVGEGT. Deletions cut 4 bases from V and 3 bases from J, with 7 bases between. CDR3 length: 12 residues. CDR3 residues: CASSFPVYEQYF. The CDR3 nucleotides read TGTGCCAGCAGTTTTCCAGTCTACGAGCAGTACTTC.

CDR3 DNA: TGTGCCATACGACAGGGTCATGGCTACACCTTC. Its protein is CAIRQGHGYTF. The genes are TRBV2 and TRBJ1-2, with TRBD1 identical over 7 bases. The germline V gene encodes CDR1 SNHLY and CDR2 FYNNEI. The CDR3 sequence is 11 residues long. The ends lost 10 bases at V and 6 bases at J; junction bases unmatched: 5.

This clone was seen a handful of times. The chain uses TRBV6-1 and TRBJ2-7, with D possibly TRBD1 on 6 matching bases. In germline, CDR1 is MNHNS, CDR2 SASEGT. The CDR3 covers 18 residues. The V gene lost 0 bases and the J gene lost 4 bases, with 22 bases spanning the gap. The CDR3 sequence: CASSEAVPAQGLGYEQYF. CDR3 DNA sequence: TGTGCCAGCAGTGAAGCGGTCCCAGCACAGGGTTTGGGTTACGAGCAGTACTTC.

The rearrangement uses TRBV2 and TRBJ1-1; maybe TRBD1 (6 bases). V was shortened by 3 bases and J by 2 bases, with 10 bases between the two germline ends. The CDR3 sequence is 14 residues long. The germline V gene encodes CDR1 SNHLY and CDR2 FYNNEI. DNA of the CDR3: TGTGCCAGCAGTGACCAGGGGCTAAACACTGAAGCTTTCTTT. Translating gives CASSDQGLNTEAFF.

This chain joins TRBV27 and TRBJ2-7; 8 bases agree with TRBD1. This CDR3 has 15 residues. Germline V lookup: CDR1 MNHEY, CDR2 SMNVEV (reference sequence). The junction had 7 bases not matched to a gene; V was cut back by 3 bases and J by 3 bases. The CDR3 sequence: CASSFSTGGVYEQYF. CDR3 DNA sequence: TGTGCCAGCAGTTTCTCCACAGGGGGAGTCTACGAGCAGTACTTC.

In DNA form, the CDR3 reads TGTGCCAGCAGCCATTTGACAGGGGGCACTGAAGCTTTCTTT. Amino acids: CASSHLTGGTEAFF. This chain joins TRBV7-9 and TRBJ1-1, with 9 bases lining up with TRBD1. The germline V gene encodes CDR1 SEHNR and CDR2 FQNEAQ (reference sequence). V lost 5 bases and J lost 4; bases outside the gene matches: 5. This CDR3 spans 14 amino acids.

The chain carries TRBV6-2 or TRBV6-3 and TRBJ1-2, with D unresolved. This CDR3 spans 14 amino acids. Deletions cut 6 bases from V and 8 bases from J, with 19 bases between. Germline V gives CDR1 MNHEY, CDR2 SVGEGT. The CDR3 DNA follows: TGTGCCAGCAGCCACAGCTTCGTGGGTGAGGGCTACACCTTC. It is translated as CASSHSFVGEGYTF.

The chain carries TRBV5-4 and TRBJ1-2; 7 nucleotides align to TRBD1. This CDR3 region has 13 residues. The germline CDR1 and CDR2 sequences are SGHNT and YYREEE (reference sequence). With V trimmed by 0 bases and J by 8 bases, 4 bases remained unmatched. The CDR3 protein is CASSLVGGWGYTF. The CDR3 nucleotides read TGTGCCAGCAGCTTGGTAGGGGGCTGGGGCTACACCTTC.

The chain is built from TRBV4-2 and TRBJ2-2; D is undetermined. Trimming pared 0 bases from V and 6 bases from J, leaving 11 bases between. This CDR3 spans 15 amino acids. Germline-derived CDR1 and CDR2 are LGHNA and YNFKEQ. The CDR3 spells CASSQDIQRPGELFF. As DNA, the CDR3 is TGTGCCAGCAGCCAAGATATACAGAGACCCGGGGAGCTGTTTTTT.

The chain joins TRBV6-5 to TRBJ1-5, with 8 bases identical to TRBD1. Unmatched junction bases numbered 8, after V lost 4 bases and J lost 9 bases. Germline-derived CDR1 and CDR2 are MNHEY and SVGAGI. The CDR3 is 14 amino acids. CDR3 in DNA: TGTGCCAGCAGTTCACAGGGGGTCGGGCGGCCCCAGCATTTT. Protein: CASSSQGVGRPQHF.

V and J are TRBV19 and TRBJ1-4; D may be TRBD1 (6 bases). V dropped 5 bases and J dropped 11 bases, with 24 bases sitting between them. Germline loops: CDR1 LNHDA, CDR2 SQIVND (reference sequence). This CDR3 region has 16 residues. CDR3 region: CASSVLPGTLRSKLFF. Here the CDR3 DNA reads TGTGCCAGTAGTGTCCTCCCCGGGACATTACGCAGCAAACTGTTTTTT.

The chain recombines TRBV6-5 with TRBJ2-1; 12 bases are shared with TRBD2. The trim removed 2 bases at V and 8 bases at J, leaving 7 bases unmatched. The CDR3 runs 16 residues. CDR1 is MNHEY and CDR2 is SVGAGI in the germline V gene. The CDR3 DNA reads TGTGCCAGCAGTTACCTGACTAGCGGGAGAGTCGATGAGCAGTTCTTC. Its translation: CASSYLTSGRVDEQFF.

In the case of this clone: The same CDR3 can be traced to other DNA sequences in this sample. V usage is TRBV19 and J usage is TRBJ2-5, with 7 positions matching TRBD1. There are 13 residues in the CDR3. CDR1 and CDR2 (germline): LNHDA, SQIVND (reference sequence). J lost 2 bases, V lost 6 bases, and 3 bases had no gene match. The chain's CDR3 is CASSSGQQETQYF. Written as DNA, the CDR3 is TGTGCCAGTAGCTCGGGACAGCAAGAGACCCAGTACTTC.